The clone carrying this T cell receptor (beta chain) was recorded at least ten times. Arm-PCR with iRepertoire HTBI primers amplified the CDR3 regions for these TCR beta libraries. In TCRdb, the multiplex PCR reads were re-called with MiXCR into one record per CDR3 protein. The sample contains about 320,000 distinct CDR3 sequences, over 15% of which appear only once. Time point meaning: newly diagnosed GD, antithyroid drugs for less than 3 months. Construction of the TCR library relied on RNA isolated from PBMCs. The CDR3 length is 14 residues. V trimming: 4 bases; J trimming: 7 bases; junction bases outside the gene matches: 8. These data are taken from a study of regulatory T cells in long-lasting Graves disease.

The chain is built from TRBV12-3 or TRBV12-4 and TRBJ2-7; 9 bases align to TRBD1. The sample consisted of peripheral blood mononuclear cells (PBMCs), taken at new diagnosis, from a patient treated with antithyroid drugs. The TCR originated in a female donor with Graves disease. The CDR3 nucleotides are TGTGCCAGCAGTTGGGACAGGGATGGCGGTGAGCAGTACTTC. It is translated as CASSWDRDGGEQYF.